This TCR beta chain appears in the sequencing data of a study of post-analysis software for immune sequencing data. About the research overall: Patients had relapsing-remitting, secondary progressive or progressive-relapsing multiple sclerosis; some lacked subtype.

This clonotype was seen at least ten times. Researchers reported that TCR beta cDNA libraries carried unique molecular identifiers. Each CDR3 protein gets one entry after TCRdb re-called the PCR reads with MiXCR. Of approximately 260,000 distinct CDR3 sequences in the sample, approximately 34% were seen once. This receptor was obtained from a girl under 18 with multiple sclerosis. The material sequenced was blood.

CDR3 sequence: CASSLGGTGPFGYTF. DNA of the CDR3: TGTGCCAGCAGCTTGGGGGGGACAGGGCCTTTTGGCTACACCTTC. The chain links TRBV5-6 to TRBJ1-2; TRBD1 agrees at 9 bases. The length of the CDR3 is 15 residues. Trimming cost V 0 bases and J 7 bases; bases outside gene matches: 7. CDR1 is SGHDT and CDR2 is YYEEEE in the germline V gene. The variable domain in full, with the rest retrieved from reference TRBV5-6 and TRBJ1-2, is DAGVTQSPTHLIKTRGQQVTLRCSPKSGHDTVSWYQQALGQGPQFIFQYYEEEERQRGNFPDRFSGHQFPNYSSELNVNALLLGDSALYLCASSLGGTGPFGYTFGSGTRLTVV.